Below, 23 T cell receptor beta chains from the same sample are listed, as sequenced in a study of post-analysis software for immune sequencing data. General study points: TRBV segments more frequent in patients than in controls numbered roughly 5 and included TRBV5-6, TRBV5-1 and TRBV20-1.

The antigens for these receptors are not known. cDNA libraries of TCR beta carried unique molecular identifiers. TCRdb reprocessed the PCR reads via MiXCR and lists one record per CDR3 protein. The table records more than 350,000 distinct CDR3 sequences, roughly 38% of them present only once. Sequenced: blood. These receptors originate from a girl aged 2 to 9 with multiple sclerosis.

V and J are TRBV7-2 and TRBJ2-1; TRBD2 agrees at 9 bases. Germline trimming cut 0 bases from V and 10 bases from J; bases unmatched to any gene: 13. This CDR3 is built from 17 residues. In germline, CDR1 is SGHTA, CDR2 FQGNSA. The CDR3 nucleotides read TGTGCCAGCAGCTTAGCCGGCTTTCTAGCGGGGAACTACGAGCAGTTCTTC. It codes for CASSLAGFLAGNYEQFF.

The chain has TRBV29-1 and TRBJ2-4; D assignment may be TRBD1 or TRBD2 (5 bases each). The J call is uncertain, as TRBJ2-7 better fits the DNA end. Germline loops: CDR1 SQVTM, CDR2 ANQGSEA. This CDR3 has 14 amino acids. CDR3 region: CSEERGLGYYEQYF. As DNA, the CDR3 is TGCAGCGAGGAGAGGGGCCTCGGATACTACGAGCAGTACTTC.

The chain employs TRBV7-2 and TRBJ1-6; weak D call: TRBD1 (5 bases). V lost 5 bases, J lost 5 bases, and 16 bases lay in between. In germline, CDR1 is SGHTA, CDR2 FQGNSA. CDR3 size: 16 residues. This CDR3 reads CASSAQGGKNNSPLHF. As DNA, the CDR3 is TGTGCCAGCAGCGCCCAGGGCGGCAAGAATAATTCACCCCTCCACTTT.

V is TRBV7-3 and J is TRBJ2-3; TRBD2 aligns across 7 bases. The CDR3 spans 14 residues. Trimming cost V 3 bases and J 4 bases; bases outside gene matches: 4. In germline, CDR1 is SGHTA, CDR2 FQGTGA. The CDR3 protein is CASSLRSGSDTQYF. The CDR3 region has the DNA TGTGCCAGCAGCTTGCGTAGCGGGTCAGATACGCAGTATTTT.

The chain couples TRBV12-3 or TRBV12-4 to TRBJ1-5, with D possibly being TRBD1 (5 bases). The CDR3 covers 15 residues. V shed 1 base and J shed 3 bases, with 10 bases lying between them. Written as DNA, the CDR3 is TGTGCCAGCAGTTTAGGGCAGGGAAACAATCAGCCCCAGCATTTT. This sequence encodes CASSLGQGNNQPQHF.

This clonotype occurred a few times. V and J are TRBV5-1 and TRBJ2-7; 8 positions agree with TRBD2. Germline CDR1 is SGHRS and CDR2 is YFSETQ. With 0 bases clipped from V and 6 bases from J, the junction kept 2 bases outside the gene matches. The CDR3 totals 13 residues. CDR3 bases: TGCGCCAGCAGCTTGGCGGGAGGGACCGAGCAGTACTTC. It yields the protein CASSLAGGTEQYF.

J is TRBJ1-4 and V is TRBV29-1; TRBD1 might be the D (5 bases). V was pared by 5 bases and J by 8 bases, with 15 bases between. The CDR3 loop spans 13 amino acids. Germline V gene sequence: CDR1 SQVTM, CDR2 ANQGSEA. DNA of the CDR3: TGCAGCGTTAAGGGGAGGGCTACCGAAAAACTGTTTTTT. It translates to CSVKGRATEKLFF. Full variable domain (rest looked up from reference TRBV29-1 and TRBJ1-4): SAVISQKPSRDICQRGTSLTIQCQVDSQVTMMFWYRQQPGQSLTLIATANQGSEATYESGFVIDKFPISRPNLTFSTLTVSNMSPEDSSIYLCSVKGRATEKLFFGSGTQLSVL.

The chain is built from TRBV15 and TRBJ1-2, with D unclear. This CDR3 has 17 amino acids. Germline V gives CDR1 LNHNV, CDR2 YYDKDF (reference sequence). V was shortened by 2 bases and J by 4 bases, with 20 bases between the two germline ends. DNA for the CDR3: TGTGCCACCAGCAGACCCCCGAGGGCCTTTTCTTCCTATGGCTACACCTTC. Its translation: CATSRPPRAFSSYGYTF.

This clonotype was recorded a few times. The chain uses TRBV30 and TRBJ1-5; the D gene is possibly TRBD1 (5 bases). Germline V CDR1 and CDR2: GTSNPN, SVGIG (reference sequence). Trimming removed 3 bases at V and 5 bases at J, with 14 bases between. This CDR3 region has 14 residues. The CDR3, as DNA: TGTGCCTGGAGCGTCGGCCAGGGACATCAGCCCCAGCATTTT. Its protein product is CAWSVGQGHQPQHF. The variable domain in full, with the rest retrieved from reference TRBV30 and TRBJ1-5, is SQTIHQWPATLVQPVGSPLSLECTVEGTSNPNLYWYRQAAGRGLQLLFYSVGIGQISSEVPQNLSASRPQDRQFILSSKKLLLSDSGFYLCAWSVGQGHQPQHFGDGTRLSIL.

The J gene is TRBJ1-2, the V gene TRBV5-6, with D possibly matching TRBD1 (6 bases). The CDR3 length is 15 residues. Trimming removed 0 bases at V and 3 bases at J, with 12 bases between. Germline V gene lookup returns CDR1 SGHDT and CDR2 YYEEEE. The CDR3 sequence is CASSLGQGTHYGYTF. The CDR3 DNA is TGTGCCAGCAGCTTGGGGCAGGGGACTCACTATGGCTACACCTTC.

The J gene is TRBJ2-7, the V gene TRBV7-9; 7 nucleotides line up with TRBD1. This CDR3 has 15 residues. The germline V gene encodes CDR1 SEHNR and CDR2 FQNEAQ (reference sequence). Unmatched junction bases numbered 7, after V lost 5 bases and J lost 0 bases. The CDR3 protein is CASSPRDSRSYEQYF. Written as DNA, the CDR3 is TGTGCCAGCAGCCCCCGGGACAGTCGCTCCTACGAGCAGTACTTC.

The V call is TRBV20-1, the J call TRBJ2-1; D might be TRBD2 (5 bases). The CDR3 covers 14 residues. The V end was cut by 5 bases, the J end by 2 bases, with 13 bases between. Per the germline V gene, CDR1 is DFQATT and CDR2 is SNEGSKA (reference sequence). The CDR3 region has the DNA TGCAGTGCTCTCCGGACTGGAGCCTACAATGAGCAGTTCTTC. Translating it yields CSALRTGAYNEQFF.

The chain employs TRBV3-1 and TRBJ2-1; D ambiguous. Germline V gene lookup returns CDR1 LGHDT and CDR2 YNNKEL (reference sequence). CDR3 length equals 12 residues. V was cut by 1 base and J by 13 bases, with 11 bases left in between. CDR3 protein: CASSQASAGQFF. The CDR3 DNA follows: TGTGCCAGCAGCCAAGCATCGGCAGGACAGTTCTTC.

The chain combines TRBV20-1 with TRBJ2-7; D not certain. The CDR3 contains 16 residues. Trimming left V 5 bases short and J 2 bases short, with 22 bases between. Germline CDR1 and CDR2: DFQATT and SNEGSKA (reference sequence). Written as DNA, the CDR3 is TGCAGTGCTCTTTCTCCCACTGATACTTCCCCCTACGAGCAGTACTTC. Residues: CSALSPTDTSPYEQYF.

This clonotype was recorded a few times. The rearrangement uses TRBV6-1 and TRBJ1-1; 7 positions agree with TRBD1. Germline V CDR1 and CDR2: MNHNS, SASEGT. This CDR3 has 16 amino acids. V lost 6 bases, J lost 0 bases, and 10 bases stayed unmatched. CDR3 coding DNA: TGTGCCAGCAGGCTCGGGACAGAATTTATGAACACTGAAGCTTTCTTT. Amino acid sequence: CASRLGTEFMNTEAFF.

In this sample, this clonotype turned up a few times. This chain joins TRBV29-1 and TRBJ2-1; no definite D call. V lost 7 bases, J lost 3 bases, and 10 bases lay in between. The length of the CDR3 is 12 residues. CDR1 and CDR2 from the germline V gene are SQVTM and ANQGSEA. The CDR3 sequence: CSGGRIYNEQFF. The CDR3 DNA reads as TGCAGCGGTGGACGGATCTACAATGAGCAGTTCTTC.

This clonotype has just one count. The chain joins TRBV7-2 to TRBJ2-7, with 7 bases that match TRBD2. The last part of the DNA fits TRBJ2-4 better; the J call may be wrong. From germline, CDR1 is SGHTA and CDR2 FQGNSA. This CDR3 region has 15 residues. CDR3 in DNA: TGTGCCAGCAGCTTAGAGGCGGGAGTTGTAGACATTCAGTACTTC. Its translation is CASSLEAGVVDIQYF.

This clonotype has more than one count but fewer than ten. The rearrangement links TRBV20-1 to TRBJ2-3; 11 nucleotides agree with TRBD2. V lost 5 bases, J lost 0 bases, and 4 bases stayed unmatched. The CDR3 runs to 15 residues. Per the germline V gene, CDR1 is DFQATT and CDR2 is SNEGSKA (reference sequence). The CDR3 DNA sequence: TGCAGTGCTGAGCGACTAGCGGGGAGCACAGATACGCAGTATTTT. It specifies CSAERLAGSTDTQYF.

The chain links TRBV7-2 to TRBJ2-4; D gene ambiguous. TRBJ2-7 matches the DNA end more closely, so the J call is doubtful. Germline V gene lookup returns CDR1 SGHTA and CDR2 FQGNSA. CDR3 length equals 16 residues. CDR3 sequence: CASSLAGLGNWNEQYF. CDR3 nucleotides: TGTGCCAGCAGCTTAGCGGGGTTAGGAAATTGGAACGAGCAGTACTTC.

Points on this clonotype: This CDR3 fails to terminate in the conserved phenylalanine or tryptophan, so it likely reflects a read error. This rearrangement joins TRBV11-2 to TRBJ1-1, with TRBD1 matching 9 bases. The CDR3 totals 17 residues. V lost 2 bases to trimming and J lost 4 bases; unmatched junction nucleotides: 11. Per the germline V gene, CDR1 is SGHAT and CDR2 is FQNNGV. The CDR3 protein is CASSLKFGTGLRTEAFC. CDR3 in DNA: TGTGCCAGCAGCTTAAAGTTTGGGACAGGGCTACGCACTGAAGCTTTCTGT.

In its sample, this clonotype was seen a few times. The chain recombines TRBV29-1 with TRBJ1-2; perhaps TRBD1 as D (5 bases). The V gene's germline CDR1 is SQVTM and CDR2 ANQGSEA. Trimming left V 2 bases short and J 7 bases short, with 5 bases between. The CDR3 is 10 amino acids. The CDR3 protein is CSVEQGGYTF. The CDR3 bases are TGCAGCGTTGAACAGGGTGGCTACACCTTC.

The chain employs TRBV14 and TRBJ2-4; D is uncertain. TRBJ2-5 matches the DNA end more closely, so the J call is doubtful. This CDR3 has 14 amino acids. Germline loops: CDR1 SGHDN, CDR2 FVKESK. CDR3 nucleotides: TGTGCCAGCAGCCAAGAGATGTTGCGGGAGACCCAGTACTTC. It encodes CASSQEMLRETQYF.

This clonotype was recorded a few times. V and J are TRBV12-3 or TRBV12-4 and TRBJ1-2, with TRBD1 identical over 10 bases. The CDR3 is 15 residues long. The ends lost 6 bases at V and 0 bases at J; junction bases unmatched: 4. This chain's CDR3 is CASSGTGAPNYGYTF. As DNA, the CDR3 is TGTGCCAGCAGCGGGACAGGGGCGCCTAACTATGGCTACACCTTC.